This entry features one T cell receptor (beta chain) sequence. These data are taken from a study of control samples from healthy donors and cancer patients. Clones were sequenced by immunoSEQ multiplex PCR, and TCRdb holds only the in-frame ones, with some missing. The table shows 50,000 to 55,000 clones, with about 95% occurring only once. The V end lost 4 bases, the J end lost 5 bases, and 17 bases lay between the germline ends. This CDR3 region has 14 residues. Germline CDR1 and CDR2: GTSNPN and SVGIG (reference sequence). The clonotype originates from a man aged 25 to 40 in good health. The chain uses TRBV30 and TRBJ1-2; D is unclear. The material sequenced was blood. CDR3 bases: TGTGCCTGGAACCGACGCGACGGCAGATATGGCTACACCTTC. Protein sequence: CAWNRRDGRYGYTF.